This T cell receptor (beta chain) was found in a study of control samples from healthy donors and cancer patients. The germline V and J ends were trimmed by 3 bases and 3 bases, with 9 bases remaining between them. The CDR3 runs 14 residues. Germline V gene sequence: CDR1 KGHSH, CDR2 LQKENI. The data were produced by immunoSEQ multiplex PCR, yet TCRdb's version contains in-frame clones alone and is incomplete. The sample lists 170,000 or so clones, approximately 93% occurring once. The TCR originated in a middle-aged woman in good health. Sequencing was carried out using blood. The chain couples TRBV18 to TRBJ1-5; possibly TRBD1 for D (5 bases). The CDR3 nucleotides are TGTGCCAGCTCACCGGGGCAGTTCAATCAGCCCCAGCATTTT. It specifies CASSPGQFNQPQHF.